This TCR beta chain is drawn from a study of blood T cell repertoires in COVID-19. Study summary: Whether acute or convalescent, the COVID-19 samples came from the United States, Italy and Spain. PBMCs, B-cell-depleted T cells, or T cells were the source of the cDNA or gDNA that made up the material.

Per the germline V gene, CDR1 is MNHNS and CDR2 is SASEGT. This CDR3 is 15 amino acids long. The V gene lost 1 base and the J gene lost 4 bases, with 13 bases spanning the gap. In the authors' workflow: Reference gene primer amplification in the assay estimated nucleated cell counts. Clones were sequenced by immunoSEQ multiplex PCR, and TCRdb holds only the in-frame ones, with some missing. The D gene and trimming were derived from the DNA, and the V and J assignments and clone size from that table. Among more than 85,000 clones, approximately 89% were seen once, and the ten largest hold around 1%. The sequence was collected from a man in his sixties with acute or convalescent COVID-19. Sequencing was done on a sample of peripheral blood. This chain links TRBV6-1 with TRBJ1-2, with D possibly TRBD1 on 6 matching bases. The CDR3 here is CASSEGTAQPYGYTF. CDR3 sequence (DNA): TGTGCCAGCAGTGAAGGGACAGCTCAACCCTATGGCTACACCTTC.